The 13 T cell receptor beta chains given below trace back to one sample, sequenced in a study of post-analysis software for immune sequencing data. Study-level findings and limits: In patients, TRBV5-6, TRBV5-1 and TRBV20-1 belonged to five or six TRBV segments found more frequently than in controls.

No antigen is known for these receptors. Built from TCR beta cDNA, the libraries had unique molecular identifiers in them. MiXCR, applied by TCRdb to the PCR reads, yields one record per CDR3 protein. This sample has 350,000 to 500,000 distinct CDR3 sequences; 35% to 45% occur once, and the top ten carry roughly 8.2%. The sequenced material came from blood. The receptors stem from a girl aged 2 to 9 with multiple sclerosis.

This clonotype was seen a single time. This chain connects TRBV4-3 to TRBJ1-1; 7 nucleotides agree with TRBD1. The CDR3 totals 17 residues. Germline-derived CDR1 and CDR2 are LGHNA and YSLEER. V shed 0 bases, J shed 5 bases, and the junction held 12 bases outside the gene matches. In DNA, the CDR3 is TGCGCCAGCAGCCAAGATTTTATGAGACAGGGAGGAACTGAAGCTTTCTTT. Residues: CASSQDFMRQGGTEAFF.

This clonotype was observed a few times. The CDR3: CASSLGGLSYNEQFF. DNA for the CDR3: TGTGCCAGCAGTTTGGGGGGCCTGTCCTACAATGAGCAGTTCTTC. V and J are TRBV28 and TRBJ2-1; the D call may be TRBD1 or TRBD2 (6 bases each). V was clipped by 3 bases and J by 1 base, with 10 bases between them. This CDR3 region has 15 residues. From germline, CDR1 is MDHEN and CDR2 SYDVKM.

The chain employs TRBV20-1 and TRBJ2-7, with D possibly being TRBD2 (5 bases). Per germline, CDR1 DFQATT and CDR2 SNEGSKA (reference sequence). The CDR3 length is 14 residues. Deletions cut 2 bases from V and 4 bases from J, with 15 bases between. For the CDR3, the DNA is TGCAGTGCTAGATCGGGGAGAACAAGTTACGAGCAGTACTTC. The encoded protein is CSARSGRTSYEQYF.

CDR3 in amino acids: CATSDSALQETQYF. CDR3 bases: TGTGCCACCAGTGATTCAGCCCTCCAAGAGACCCAGTACTTC. The chain has TRBV24-1 and TRBJ2-5; no reliable D call. The V gene's germline CDR1 is KGHDR and CDR2 SFDVKD. With 2 bases removed from V and 1 base from J, the gap between germline ends came to 7 bases. The CDR3 sequence is 14 residues long.

The V and J genes are TRBV5-1 and TRBJ1-2; 8 nucleotides agree with TRBD1. CDR3 size: 15 residues. The junction had 8 bases not matched to a gene; V was cut back by 3 bases and J by 4 bases. CDR1 and CDR2 from the germline V gene are SGHRS and YFSETQ. The DNA for the CDR3 is TGCGCCAGCAGCTCCTGGGACAGGCCTGGCTATGGCTACACCTTC. Protein product: CASSSWDRPGYGYTF.

The chain couples TRBV5-6 to TRBJ1-1; D possibly corresponds to TRBD1 (6 bases). The CDR3 runs to 13 residues. Trimming removed 3 bases from V and 5 bases from J, with 11 bases in between. Germline V lookup: CDR1 SGHDT, CDR2 YYEEEE. The CDR3 spells CASSWTVETEAFF. The CDR3 DNA follows: TGTGCCAGCAGCTGGACAGTGGAGACTGAAGCTTTCTTT.

This clonotype occurred a few times. The chain employs TRBV12-3 or TRBV12-4 and TRBJ1-6; D gene unclear. Trimming cost V 8 bases and J 7 bases, with 15 bases left between them. There are 14 residues in the CDR3. DNA of the CDR3: TGTGCCAGCGGGTGGGTCGGTCAAAATTCACCCCTCCACTTT. This codes for CASGWVGQNSPLHF.

This clonotype was seen a handful of times. V is TRBV3-1 and J is TRBJ1-2; D gene unclear. The V gene lost 0 bases and the J gene lost 5 bases, with 7 bases spanning the gap. The CDR3 is 13 residues long. The germline gives CDR1 LGHDT, CDR2 YNNKEL (reference sequence). CDR3: CASSQEQWYGYTF. CDR3 coding DNA: TGTGCCAGCAGCCAAGAGCAGTGGTATGGCTACACCTTC.

The chain combines TRBV28 with TRBJ2-3; 7 bases map to TRBD2. The ends lost 8 bases at V and 6 bases at J; junction bases unmatched: 5. CDR3 size: 12 residues. Germline lookup yields CDR1 MDHEN and CDR2 SYDVKM. Written as DNA, the CDR3 is TGTGCCAGCGGGACTACGCTTGATACGCAGTATTTT. Protein: CASGTTLDTQYF.

The chain uses TRBV29-1 and TRBJ2-4; D remains ambiguous. The CDR3 has 13 amino acids. Germline assignment: CDR1 SQVTM and CDR2 ANQGSEA. The CDR3, as DNA: TGCAGTGTGCGTTTGTTAACCAAAAACATTCAGTACTTC. Protein: CSVRLLTKNIQYF. Looking up the rest from reference TRBV29-1 and TRBJ2-4 gives the full variable domain: SAVISQKPSRDICQRGTSLTIQCQVDSQVTMMFWYRQQPGQSLTLIATANQGSEATYESGFVIDKFPISRPNLTFSTLTVSNMSPEDSSIYLCSVRLLTKNIQYFGAGTRLSVL.

This sequence joins TRBV29-1 and TRBJ2-3; 8 bases are shared with TRBD2. This CDR3 has 12 amino acids. CDR1 and CDR2 (germline): SQVTM, ANQGSEA. V shed 7 bases and J 2 bases; nucleotides not matched to a gene: 2. As DNA, the CDR3 is TGCAGCGGTGGACTAGCCACAGATACGCAGTATTTT. Its protein product is CSGGLATDTQYF.

This chain joins TRBV20-1 and TRBJ2-1; 11 nucleotides agree with TRBD2. Losses at the gene ends were 4 bases for V and 8 bases for J; bases not matched to a gene: 13. This CDR3 spans 16 amino acids. Germline V CDR1 and CDR2: DFQATT, SNEGSKA (reference sequence). The chain's CDR3 is CSATHLLAGVFDEQFF. Here the CDR3 DNA reads TGCAGTGCTACCCACTTACTAGCGGGAGTATTCGATGAGCAGTTCTTC.

The V call is TRBV29-1, the J call TRBJ2-7; 8 nucleotides agree with TRBD2. V was clipped by 4 bases and J by 1 base; unmatched bases: 18. CDR1 SQVTM and CDR2 ANQGSEA come from the germline V gene. The CDR3 has 18 residues. This chain's CDR3 is CSVGFPVGAGVKSYEQYF. The CDR3 DNA reads TGCAGCGTTGGGTTCCCGGTAGGAGCGGGAGTTAAATCCTACGAGCAGTACTTC.